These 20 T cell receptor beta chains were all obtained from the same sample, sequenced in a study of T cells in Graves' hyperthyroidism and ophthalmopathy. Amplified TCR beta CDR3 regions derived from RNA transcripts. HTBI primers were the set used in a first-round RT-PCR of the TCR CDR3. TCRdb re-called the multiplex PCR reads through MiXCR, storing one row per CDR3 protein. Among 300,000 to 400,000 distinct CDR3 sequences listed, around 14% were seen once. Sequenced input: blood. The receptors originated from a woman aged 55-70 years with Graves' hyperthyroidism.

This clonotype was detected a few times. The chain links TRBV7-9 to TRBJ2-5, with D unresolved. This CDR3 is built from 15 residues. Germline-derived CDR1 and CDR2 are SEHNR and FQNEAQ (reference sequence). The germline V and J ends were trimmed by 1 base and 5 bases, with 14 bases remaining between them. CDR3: CASSLVLEDFETQYF. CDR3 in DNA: TGTGCCAGCAGCTTAGTTTTAGAGGATTTTGAGACCCAGTACTTC.

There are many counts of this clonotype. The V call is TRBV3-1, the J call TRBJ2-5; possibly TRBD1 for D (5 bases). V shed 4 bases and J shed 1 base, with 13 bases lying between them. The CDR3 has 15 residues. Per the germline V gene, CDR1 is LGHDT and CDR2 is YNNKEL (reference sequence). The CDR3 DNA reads TGTGCCAGCAGCCTAGGGGTTGTGGCCCAAGAGACCCAGTACTTC. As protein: CASSLGVVAQETQYF.

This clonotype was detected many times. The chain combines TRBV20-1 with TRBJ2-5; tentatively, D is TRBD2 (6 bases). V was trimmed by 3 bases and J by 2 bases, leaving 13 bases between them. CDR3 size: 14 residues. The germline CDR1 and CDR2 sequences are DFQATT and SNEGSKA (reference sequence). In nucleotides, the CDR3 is TGCAGTGCTAGGTCCGGGACTCCACAAGAGACCCAGTACTTC. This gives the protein CSARSGTPQETQYF.

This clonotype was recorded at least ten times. CDR3 in DNA: TGTGCCACCAGCAGGACCTTGACAGGGGGCAGGGGCACAGATACGCAGTATTTT. The encoded protein is CATSRTLTGGRGTDTQYF. The chain carries TRBV15 and TRBJ2-3; the match to TRBD1 covers 10 bases. Trimming at V came to 3 bases and at J to 1 base, leaving 10 bases not matched to a gene. Germline assignment: CDR1 LNHNV and CDR2 YYDKDF (reference sequence). The CDR3 extends over 18 amino acids.

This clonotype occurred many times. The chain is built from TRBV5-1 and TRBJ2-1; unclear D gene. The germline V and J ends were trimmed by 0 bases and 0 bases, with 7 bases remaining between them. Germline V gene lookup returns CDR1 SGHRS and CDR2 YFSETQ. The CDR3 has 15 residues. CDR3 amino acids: CASSLAAFSYNEQFF. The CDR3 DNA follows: TGCGCCAGCAGCTTGGCCGCGTTCTCCTACAATGAGCAGTTCTTC.

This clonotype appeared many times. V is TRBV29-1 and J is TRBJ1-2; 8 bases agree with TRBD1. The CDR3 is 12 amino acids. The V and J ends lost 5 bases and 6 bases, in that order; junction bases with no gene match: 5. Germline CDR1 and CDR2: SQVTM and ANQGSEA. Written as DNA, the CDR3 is TGCAGCGTTTTTTCAGGGGGCGATGGCTACACCTTC. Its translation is CSVFSGGDGYTF. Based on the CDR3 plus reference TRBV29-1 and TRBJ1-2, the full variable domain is SAVISQKPSRDICQRGTSLTIQCQVDSQVTMMFWYRQQPGQSLTLIATANQGSEATYESGFVIDKFPISRPNLTFSTLTVSNMSPEDSSIYLCSVFSGGDGYTFGSGTRLTVV.

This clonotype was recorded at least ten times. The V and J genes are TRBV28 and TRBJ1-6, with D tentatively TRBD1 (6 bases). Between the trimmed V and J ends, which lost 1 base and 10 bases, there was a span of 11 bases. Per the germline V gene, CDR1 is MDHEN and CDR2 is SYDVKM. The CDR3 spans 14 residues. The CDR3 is CASSLSGVWSPLHF. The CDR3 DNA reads TGTGCCAGCAGTTTATCAGGGGTTTGGTCACCCCTCCACTTT.

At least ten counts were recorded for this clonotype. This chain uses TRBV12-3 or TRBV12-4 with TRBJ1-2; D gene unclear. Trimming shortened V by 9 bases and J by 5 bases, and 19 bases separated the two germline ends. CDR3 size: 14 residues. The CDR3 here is CARKKRPSEYGYTF. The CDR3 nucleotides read TGTGCCAGAAAGAAAAGGCCTTCCGAGTATGGCTACACCTTC.

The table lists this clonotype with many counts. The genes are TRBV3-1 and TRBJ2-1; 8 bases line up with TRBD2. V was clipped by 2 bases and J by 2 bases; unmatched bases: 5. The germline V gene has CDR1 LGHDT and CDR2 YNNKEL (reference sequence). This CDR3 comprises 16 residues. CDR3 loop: CASSQTTSGPYNEQFF. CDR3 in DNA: TGTGCCAGCAGCCAAACTACTAGCGGACCCTACAATGAGCAGTTCTTC.

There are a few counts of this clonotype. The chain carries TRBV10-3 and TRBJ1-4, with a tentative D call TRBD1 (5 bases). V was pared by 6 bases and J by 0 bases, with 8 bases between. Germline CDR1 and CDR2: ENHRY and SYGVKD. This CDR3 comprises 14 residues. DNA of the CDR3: TGTGCCATCAGCCCAGGGACAACTAATGAAAAACTGTTTTTT. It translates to CAISPGTTNEKLFF.

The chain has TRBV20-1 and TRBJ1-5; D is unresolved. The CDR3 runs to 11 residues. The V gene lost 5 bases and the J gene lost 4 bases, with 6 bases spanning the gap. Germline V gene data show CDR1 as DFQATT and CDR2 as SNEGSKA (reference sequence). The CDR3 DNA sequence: TGCAGTGCTGGTCGGAATCAGCCCCAGCATTTT. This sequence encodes CSAGRNQPQHF.

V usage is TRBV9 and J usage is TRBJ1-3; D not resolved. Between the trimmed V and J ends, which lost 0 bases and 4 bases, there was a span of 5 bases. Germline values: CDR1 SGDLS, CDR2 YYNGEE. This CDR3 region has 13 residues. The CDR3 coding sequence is TGTGCCAGCAGCGTAGACGCGGGAAACACCATATATTTT. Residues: CASSVDAGNTIYF.

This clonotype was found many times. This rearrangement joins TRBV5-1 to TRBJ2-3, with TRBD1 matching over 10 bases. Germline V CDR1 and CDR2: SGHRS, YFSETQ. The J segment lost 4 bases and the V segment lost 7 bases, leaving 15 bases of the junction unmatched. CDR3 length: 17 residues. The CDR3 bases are TGCGCCAGCTCCCGTGTGTCGGGACAGGGGACACCAGATACGCAGTATTTT. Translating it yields CASSRVSGQGTPDTQYF.

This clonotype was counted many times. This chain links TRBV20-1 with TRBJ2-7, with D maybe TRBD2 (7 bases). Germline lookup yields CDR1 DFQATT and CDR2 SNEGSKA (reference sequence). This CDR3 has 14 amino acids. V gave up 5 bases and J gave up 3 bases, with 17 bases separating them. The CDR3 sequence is CSAGGAGASYEQYF. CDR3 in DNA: TGCAGTGCTGGGGGGGCGGGGGCAAGCTACGAGCAGTACTTC.

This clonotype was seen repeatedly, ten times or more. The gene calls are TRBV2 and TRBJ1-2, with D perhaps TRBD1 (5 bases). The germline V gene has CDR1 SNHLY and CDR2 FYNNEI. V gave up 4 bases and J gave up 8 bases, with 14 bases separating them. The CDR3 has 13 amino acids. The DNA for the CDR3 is TGTGCCAGCAGTGCTGACAGATCCTGGGGCTACACCTTC. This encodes CASSADRSWGYTF.

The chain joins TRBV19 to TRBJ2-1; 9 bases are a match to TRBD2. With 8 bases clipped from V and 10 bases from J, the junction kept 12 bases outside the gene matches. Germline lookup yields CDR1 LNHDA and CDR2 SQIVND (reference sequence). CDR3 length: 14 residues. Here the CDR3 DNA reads TGTGCCAGTTGCCCTAGCGGGACCCTGAGGGAGCAGTTCTTC. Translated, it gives CASCPSGTLREQFF.

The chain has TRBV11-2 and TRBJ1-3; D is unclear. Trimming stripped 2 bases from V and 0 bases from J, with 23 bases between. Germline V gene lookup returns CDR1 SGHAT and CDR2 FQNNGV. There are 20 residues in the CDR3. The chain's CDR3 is CASSLTSGLSRAPSGNTIYF. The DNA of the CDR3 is TGTGCCAGCAGCTTAACCTCTGGACTGTCACGGGCCCCCTCTGGAAACACCATATATTTT.

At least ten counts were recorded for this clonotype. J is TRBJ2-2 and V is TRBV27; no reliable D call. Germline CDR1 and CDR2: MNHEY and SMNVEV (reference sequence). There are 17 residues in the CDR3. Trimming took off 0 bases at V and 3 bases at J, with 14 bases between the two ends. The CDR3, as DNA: TGTGCCAGCAGTTTATCCTCCCCTCTCTGGTACACCGGGGAGCTGTTTTTT. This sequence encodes CASSLSSPLWYTGELFF.

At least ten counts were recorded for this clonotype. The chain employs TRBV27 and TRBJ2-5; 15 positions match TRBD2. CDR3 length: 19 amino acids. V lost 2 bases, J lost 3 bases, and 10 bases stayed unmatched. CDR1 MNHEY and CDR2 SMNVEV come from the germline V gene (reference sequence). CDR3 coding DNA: TGTGCCAGCAGTTTACTGGGACTAGCGGGAGGAGACGTGGAAGAGACCCAGTACTTC. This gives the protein CASSLLGLAGGDVEETQYF.

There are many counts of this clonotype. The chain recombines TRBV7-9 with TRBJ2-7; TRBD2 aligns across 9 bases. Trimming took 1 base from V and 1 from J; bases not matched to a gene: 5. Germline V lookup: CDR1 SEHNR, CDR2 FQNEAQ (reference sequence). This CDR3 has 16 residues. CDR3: CASSLGSGGGSYEQYF. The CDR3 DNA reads TGTGCCAGCAGCTTAGGTAGCGGGGGAGGTTCCTACGAGCAGTACTTC.